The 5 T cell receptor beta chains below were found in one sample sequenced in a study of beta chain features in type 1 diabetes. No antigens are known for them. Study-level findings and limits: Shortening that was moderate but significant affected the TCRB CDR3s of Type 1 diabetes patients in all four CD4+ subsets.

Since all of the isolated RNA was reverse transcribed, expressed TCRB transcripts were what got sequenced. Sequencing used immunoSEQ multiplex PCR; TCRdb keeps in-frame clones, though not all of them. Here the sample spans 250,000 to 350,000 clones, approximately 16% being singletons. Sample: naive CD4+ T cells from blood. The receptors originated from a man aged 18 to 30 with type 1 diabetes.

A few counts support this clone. DNA of the CDR3: TGTGCCACCAGCAGAGAGGGAGGGGAAAAACTGTTTTTT. This gives the protein CATSREGGEKLFF. The chain recombines TRBV15 with TRBJ1-4; D gene unclear. The V and J ends lost 0 bases and 8 bases respectively, with 7 bases between them. The CDR3 has 13 residues. Germline-derived CDR1 and CDR2 are LNHNV and YYDKDF (reference sequence). Full variable domain (rest looked up from reference TRBV15 and TRBJ1-4): DAMVIQNPRYQVTQFGKPVTLSCSQTLNHNVMYWYQQKSSQAPKLLFHYYDKDFNNEADTPDNFQSRRPNTSFCFLDIRSPGLGDTAMYLCATSREGGEKLFFGSGTQLSVL.

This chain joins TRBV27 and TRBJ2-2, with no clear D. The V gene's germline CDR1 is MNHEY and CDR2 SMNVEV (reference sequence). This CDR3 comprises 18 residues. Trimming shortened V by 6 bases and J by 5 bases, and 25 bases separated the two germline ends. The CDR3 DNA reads TGTGCCAGCAGCTCTACGCTTATAAACGGAGCATTAACCGGGGAGCTGTTTTTT. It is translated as CASSSTLINGALTGELFF.

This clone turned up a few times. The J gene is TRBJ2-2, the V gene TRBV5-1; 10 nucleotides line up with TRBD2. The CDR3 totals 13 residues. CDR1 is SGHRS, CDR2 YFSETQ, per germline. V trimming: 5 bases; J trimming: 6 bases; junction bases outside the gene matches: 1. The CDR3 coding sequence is TGCGCCAGCAGTACTAGCGGGGCCGGGGAGCTGTTTTTT. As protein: CASSTSGAGELFF.

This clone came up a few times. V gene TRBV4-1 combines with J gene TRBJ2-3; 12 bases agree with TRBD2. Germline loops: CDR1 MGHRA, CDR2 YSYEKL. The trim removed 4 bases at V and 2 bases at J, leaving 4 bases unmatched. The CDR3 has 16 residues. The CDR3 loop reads CASSRPSGRDTDTQYF. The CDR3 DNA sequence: TGCGCCAGCAGCCGCCCTAGCGGGAGGGACACAGATACGCAGTATTTT.

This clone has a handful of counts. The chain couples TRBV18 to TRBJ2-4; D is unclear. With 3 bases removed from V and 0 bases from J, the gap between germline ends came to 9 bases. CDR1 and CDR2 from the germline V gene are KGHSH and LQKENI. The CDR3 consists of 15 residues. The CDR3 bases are TGTGCCAGCTCACCCGGAGTCCTAGCCAAAAACATTCAGTACTTC. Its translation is CASSPGVLAKNIQYF. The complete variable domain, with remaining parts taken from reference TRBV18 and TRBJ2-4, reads NAGVMQNPRHLVRRRGQEARLRCSPMKGHSHVYWYRQLPEEGLKFMVYLQKENIIDESGMPKERFSAEFPKEGPSILRIQQVVRGDSAAYFCASSPGVLAKNIQYFGAGTRLSVL.